Each of the 2 T cell receptor beta chains below was sequenced from the same sample in a study of response to subunit inactivated influenza vaccine. TCRdb reanalysed the RT-PCR reads using MiXCR and keeps one entry per CDR3 protein. The data contain under 800,000 distinct CDR3 sequences, approximately 15% of them singletons. This specimen was PBMCs from blood, taken less than 15 days before vaccination. All receptors derive from a man aged 50 to 59 who received an inactivated influenza vaccine.

The chain combines TRBV5-1 with TRBJ2-1, with TRBD2 matching 9 bases. The V segment lost 0 bases and the J segment 4 bases; nucleotides outside the gene matches: 5. Germline V gives CDR1 SGHRS, CDR2 YFSETQ. CDR3 length: 16 residues. The CDR3 nucleotides are TGCGCCAGCAGCTTGGGCACAGCGGGGGGTTACAATGAGCAGTTCTTC. Protein: CASSLGTAGGYNEQFF.

This clonotype occurred a few times. The CDR3 sequence: CASSFIAEKLFF. The CDR3 DNA follows: TGTGCCAGCAGCTTCATAGCTGAAAAACTGTTTTTT. V is TRBV7-9 and J is TRBJ1-4; D unresolved. Trimming cost V 3 bases and J 7 bases, with 6 bases left between them. The CDR3 sequence is 12 residues long. The germline CDR1 and CDR2 sequences are SEHNR and FQNEAQ (reference sequence).